This passage covers 8 T cell receptor beta chains from one sample sequenced in a study of cytomegalovirus exposure and HLA in healthy donors (dated by TCRdb to about 2017). Receptor amplification or capture employed the immunoSEQ multiplex PCR assay. Drawn from immuneACCESS, this table holds only the in-frame rearrangements with V and J called that TCRdb kept. Clones are partly lost; checked studies trace under half to an unresolved V gene and leave the rest unexplained. The sample records approximately 180,000 clones, 86% of which are singletons. The ten largest clones take up roughly 1.5% of the sample. Sequences were obtained from PBMCs. All receptors derive from a young woman in good health and CMV-seronegative.

The chain employs TRBV6-6 and TRBJ1-3; D unresolved. Germline assignment: CDR1 MNHNY and CDR2 SVGAGI (reference sequence). CDR3 size: 12 residues. Trimming removed 6 bases at V and 2 bases at J, with 5 bases between. The DNA for the CDR3 is TGTGCCAGCAGGGCAACTGGAAACACCATATATTTT. Its protein product is CASRATGNTIYF.

V is TRBV5-1 and J is TRBJ2-1, with TRBD2 matching 9 bases. V was clipped by 4 bases and J by 2 bases; unmatched bases: 4. This CDR3 contains 15 residues. Germline V gene lookup returns CDR1 SGHRS and CDR2 YFSETQ. DNA of the CDR3: TGCGCCAGCAGCCCTAGCGGGGCCACCTACAATGAGCAGTTCTTC. Translated: CASSPSGATYNEQFF.

The chain joins TRBV4-2 to TRBJ2-2; 10 bases agree with TRBD2. Per the germline V gene, CDR1 is LGHNA and CDR2 is YNFKEQ. The J segment lost 8 bases and the V segment lost 2 bases, leaving 8 bases of the junction unmatched. The CDR3 contains 16 residues. The CDR3 DNA sequence: TGTGCCAGCAGCCAACTAGCGGGGGTTTTGTTGGGGGAGCTGTTTTTT. Amino acids: CASSQLAGVLLGELFF.

This chain uses TRBV2 with TRBJ1-1, with D possibly matching TRBD1 (5 bases). CDR1 is SNHLY and CDR2 is FYNNEI in the germline V gene. V lost 3 bases, J lost 10 bases, and 12 bases lay in between. The CDR3 covers 12 residues. CDR3 region: CASSESGARAFF. The CDR3 DNA reads TGTGCCAGCAGTGAGAGCGGGGCCCGAGCTTTCTTT.

V usage is TRBV29-1 and J usage is TRBJ2-3, with D possibly being TRBD1 (6 bases). From germline, CDR1 is SQVTM and CDR2 ANQGSEA. This CDR3 is built from 14 residues. V shed 7 bases and J shed 2 bases, with 16 bases lying between them. The CDR3 bases are TGCAGCGCCCCATGGGGGCCAAACACAGATACGCAGTATTTT. This encodes CSAPWGPNTDTQYF.

The chain recombines TRBV29-1 with TRBJ2-3, with 10 bases matching TRBD1. The CDR3 loop spans 17 amino acids. V lost 3 bases to trimming and J lost 3 bases; unmatched junction nucleotides: 12. Per the germline V gene, CDR1 is SQVTM and CDR2 is ANQGSEA. CDR3 DNA sequence: TGCAGCGTTGATAGCCCCCGGGACAGGGGTTTTACAGATACGCAGTATTTT. It specifies CSVDSPRDRGFTDTQYF.

With regard to this clone: The sample carries other DNA sequences with the same CDR3. The rearrangement links TRBV9 to TRBJ2-1; D gene unclear. The CDR3 loop spans 14 amino acids. V was shortened by 0 bases and J by 0 bases, with 4 bases between the two germline ends. CDR1 and CDR2 from the germline V gene are SGDLS and YYNGEE. CDR3 sequence reads: CASSVGGSYNEQFF. CDR3 bases: TGTGCCAGCAGCGTAGGCGGCTCCTACAATGAGCAGTTCTTC.

This clone was observed once. This rearrangement joins TRBV7-9 to TRBJ1-1; the D gene is possibly TRBD1 (6 bases). In germline, CDR1 is SEHNR, CDR2 FQNEAQ (reference sequence). There are 14 residues in the CDR3. The V gene lost 5 bases and the J gene lost 6 bases, with 16 bases spanning the gap. CDR3 DNA: TGTGCCAGCAGCCCAGGGGTTGTAAGCTCTGAAGCTTTCTTT. It translates to CASSPGVVSSEAFF.